These T cell receptor beta chains were read from a single sample in a study of blood T cell repertoires in COVID-19. Here immunoSEQ multiplex PCR was the method, and the copy in TCRdb shows in-frame clones only, minus some. The repertoire consists of about 200,000 clones, with about 83% occurring once and the leading ten covering about 6%. The material sequenced was peripheral blood. The source is a man aged 60 to 69 who had recovered from COVID-19. Both conserved end residues are part of each CDR3. D genes are given only for firm matches. The size of a clone is reported for some rows only, either as once, few or many, or as a class for expanded clones.

D gene | CDR3 length | J gene | V gene | clone size | CDR3 DNA | CDR3 protein
TRBD1 | 15 | TRBJ1-4 | TRBV14 | NA | TGTGCCAGCAGCCCCCCCGGGACAGGGAGGCGAAAACTGTTTTTT | CASSPPGTGRRKLFF
NA | 14 | TRBJ1-2 | TRBV30 | NA | TGTGCCTGGACCCCGGACGGGGTCCGCTATGGCTACACCTTC | CAWTPDGVRYGYTF
NA | 13 | TRBJ1-1 | TRBV19 | NA | TGTGCCAGTGGCAGGGCGGTGAACGCTGAAGCTTTCTTT | CASGRAVNAEAFF
NA | 14 | TRBJ1-1 | TRBV11-2 | NA | TGTGCCAGCAATTTCAGGCCCATGAACACTGAAGCTTTCTTT | CASNFRPMNTEAFF
NA | 17 | TRBJ2-6 | TRBV18 | NA | TGTGCCAGCTCACCAGAGATTGGGAGTTCTGGGGCCAACGTCCTGACTTTC | CASSPEIGSSGANVLTF
TRBD1 | 15 | TRBJ1-2 | TRBV7-8 | NA | TGTGCCAGCAGCTCCGGACAGGGGACTAACTATGGCTACACCTTC | CASSSGQGTNYGYTF
NA | 14 | TRBJ1-1 | TRBV6-5 | NA | TGTGCCAGCAGTTACTTACAGGGCAAAACTGAAGCTTTCTTT | CASSYLQGKTEAFF
TRBD1 | 14 | TRBJ2-5 | TRBV28 | NA | TGTGCCAGCAGTTCCGACAGGGGGCGAGAGACCCAGTACTTC | CASSSDRGRETQYF
NA | 14 | TRBJ2-4 | TRBV28 | NA | TGTGCCAGCAGTTCAGAGGGAGCCCCATCGATTCAGTACTTC | CASSSEGAPSIQYF
NA | 12 | TRBJ2-3 | TRBV4-2 | NA | TGTGCCAGCAGCCAGTTCCTAGATACGCAGTATTTT | CASSQFLDTQYF
TRBD1 | 13 | TRBJ1-2 | TRBV6-4 | NA | TGTGCCAGCAAGGGGACAGGGGGCATCGGCTACACCTTC | CASKGTGGIGYTF
NA | 15 | TRBJ1-6 | TRBV5-6 | few | TGTGCCAGCAGCCGTATGCGGGGGCCCAATTCACCCCTCCACTTT | CASSRMRGPNSPLHF
TRBD2 | 18 | TRBJ2-1 | TRBV5-1 | NA | TGCGCCAGCATCCTGACTAGCGGGGCAGCAGATGTGGGCAATGAGCAGTTCTTC | CASILTSGAADVGNEQFF
TRBD1 | 15 | TRBJ1-2 | TRBV16 | NA | TGTGCCAGCAGCCAATTGGGGACAGGGATCTATGGCTACACCTTC | CASSQLGTGIYGYTF
TRBD2 | 14 | TRBJ2-7 | TRBV5-1 | once | TGCGCCAGCAGCCGGGAGGGGACAAATTACGAGCAGTACTTC | CASSREGTNYEQYF
NA | 14 | TRBJ2-1 | TRBV9 | NA | TGTGCCAGCAGCGTAGTCGGGACAACCTCGCGTAGGTTCTTC | CASSVVGTTSRRFF
TRBD1 | 14 | TRBJ1-1 | TRBV6-5 | NA | TGTGCCAGCACCTCCGGGACAGCCGGTACTGAAGCTTTCTTT | CASTSGTAGTEAFF
TRBD1 | 15 | TRBJ1-5 | TRBV30 | few | TGTGCCTGGAGGCGGACCGGGACAGGAAATCAGCCCCAGCATTTT | CAWRRTGTGNQPQHF
NA | 12 | TRBJ1-2 | TRBV19 | NA | TGTGCCAGCACACTCGACTTTTATGGCTACACCTTC | CASTLDFYGYTF
NA | 14 | TRBJ1-1 | TRBV15 | NA | TGTGCCACCAGCAGAGACAGGGTCCCCACTGAAGCTTTCTTT | CATSRDRVPTEAFF
TRBD2 | 13 | TRBJ2-3 | TRBV4-1 | NA | TGCGCCAGCAGCCAAGAGATAGAGCGGGGGCAGTATTTT | CASSQEIERGQYF
TRBD2 | 15 | TRBJ2-7 | TRBV19 | NA | TGTGCCAGTAGTATCGAGCGGGGCGGAGGTCGTGAGCAGTACTTC | CASSIERGGGREQYF
NA | 15 | TRBJ2-5 | TRBV19 | NA | TGTGCCAGTAGTATTTTTGGGTTGGCAGGAGAGACCCAGTACTTC | CASSIFGLAGETQYF
NA | 15 | TRBJ1-2 | TRBV21-1 | NA | TGTGCCAGCAGCACTCAAGGGGAAACAGTCTATGGCTACACCTTC | CASSTQGETVYGYTF
TRBD1 | 17 | TRBJ1-2 | TRBV9 | NA | TGTGCCAGCAGCAAACTTGGGCAGGGGGCGCCGACCCAGGGCTACACCTTC | CASSKLGQGAPTQGYTF
NA | 14 | TRBJ2-5 | TRBV7-9 | NA | TGTGCCAGCAGCGACGGACTACTCCTAGAGACCCAGTACTTC | CASSDGLLLETQYF
TRBD1 | 15 | TRBJ2-1 | TRBV7-2 | NA | TGTGCCAGCAGCCTAAGACAGGGGGCCTACAATGAGCAGTTCTTC | CASSLRQGAYNEQFF
TRBD1 | 14 | TRBJ1-4 | TRBV15 | NA | TGTGCCACCAGCAGGGACAGGGGTGCGGAAAAACTGTTTTTT | CATSRDRGAEKLFF
NA | 14 | TRBJ2-7 | TRBV9 | NA | TGTGCCAGCAGCGTGAGTTCGAGCTCCTACGAGCAGTACTTC | CASSVSSSSYEQYF
TRBD2 | 15 | TRBJ2-2 | TRBV29-1 | NA | TGCAGCGCACGGGAGGGCCAATTGAACACCGGGGAGCTGTTTTTT | CSAREGQLNTGELFF
NA | 14 | TRBJ2-7 | TRBV4-2 | few | TGTGCCAGCAGCCCGCTAGGAGGGGCCTACGAGCAGTACTTC | CASSPLGGAYEQYF
TRBD2 | 18 | TRBJ2-1 | TRBV25-1 | NA | TGTGCCAGCAGTGACTCCTACAGGACTAGCGGGAGTTCCAATGAGCAGTTCTTC | CASSDSYRTSGSSNEQFF
TRBD1 | 13 | TRBJ2-2 | TRBV9 | NA | TGTGCCAGCAGCATACAGGGGACCGGGGAGCTGTTTTTT | CASSIQGTGELFF
TRBD1 | 15 | TRBJ1-5 | TRBV4-1 | NA | TGCGCCAGCAGCCTTATCGGACAGGGTGGTCAGCCCCAGCATTTT | CASSLIGQGGQPQHF
TRBD2 | 14 | TRBJ2-5 | TRBV5-1 | NA | TGCGCCAGCAGCTCCGGGGGGACCCAAGAGACCCAGTACTTC | CASSSGGTQETQYF
NA | 13 | TRBJ1-4 | TRBV6-5 | NA | TGTGCCAGCAAGTCAGGGCAGGATGAAAAACTGTTTTTT | CASKSGQDEKLFF
NA | 13 | TRBJ1-2 | TRBV6-5 | once | TGTGCCACCGCTATGTTCCCCAACTATGGCTACACCTTC | CATAMFPNYGYTF
TRBD1 | 13 | TRBJ2-7 | TRBV5-4 | NA | TGTGCCAGCAGCTCACCCGGGACAGACGAGCAGTACTTC | CASSSPGTDEQYF
TRBD2 | 15 | TRBJ2-1 | TRBV7-6 | NA | TGTGCCAGCAGCTCCCAGCGGGGGGGCCTCAATGAGCAGTTCTTC | CASSSQRGGLNEQFF
TRBD2 | 16 | TRBJ2-7 | TRBV18 | once | TGTGCCAGCTCCCCACGGACTAGCGGGAGTCATTACGAGCAGTACTTC | CASSPRTSGSHYEQYF
TRBD1 | 17 | TRBJ1-1 | TRBV5-1 | NA | TGCGCCAGCAGCCTCGGTCCCGGGACAGGGTCGAACACTGAAGCTTTCTTT | CASSLGPGTGSNTEAFF
NA | 11 | TRBJ2-3 | TRBV20-1 | NA | TGCAGTGCTAGCCCGACAGATACGCAGTATTTT | CSASPTDTQYF
TRBD2 | 15 | TRBJ2-1 | TRBV7-9 | NA | TGTGCCAGCAGCTTAGCTAGCGGGAGGAATAATGAGCAGTTCTTC | CASSLASGRNNEQFF
TRBD1 | 17 | TRBJ1-6 | TRBV3-1/TRBV3-2 | NA | TGTGCCAGCAGCCGAAACCCAGCCGGGACAGGGATGTCACCCCTCCACTTT | CASSRNPAGTGMSPLHF
NA | 12 | TRBJ1-6 | TRBV6-5 | NA | TGTGCCAGCAGTTACCTCGGTTCACCCCTCCACTTT | CASSYLGSPLHF
TRBD1 | 16 | TRBJ2-1 | TRBV24-1 | NA | TGTGCCACCAGTGACCTCGGGACAGGAGCCTACAATGAGCAGTTCTTC | CATSDLGTGAYNEQFF